The TCR beta chain described here comes from a study of lymphopenia after photon versus proton radiotherapy. For this clone: The antigen remains undetermined.

The protocol was immunoSEQ multiplex PCR, while the TCRdb copy is restricted to in-frame clones and leaves out a portion. The sample lists about 45,000 clones, roughly 85% occurring once. Trimming pared 6 bases from V and 4 bases from J, leaving 15 bases between. Germline CDR1 reads MNHNS; CDR2 reads SASEGT. CDR3 length: 14 amino acids. Study conclusions and caveats: A bigger post-nadir fall in TCR diversity correlated inversely with survival time in deceased patients. Under photons, naive T cells and diversity fell while effector/memory populations rose.

The genes are TRBV6-1 and TRBJ2-5; D might be TRBD2 (6 bases). The receptor comes from a man in his forties or fifties with gastric cancer. The specimen was peripheral blood, collected from a patient treated with photon-based radiotherapy. The CDR3 DNA reads as TGTGCCAGCAGCGAGTCGGGCGGGGTAGAGACCCAGTACTTC. Residues: CASSESGGVETQYF.